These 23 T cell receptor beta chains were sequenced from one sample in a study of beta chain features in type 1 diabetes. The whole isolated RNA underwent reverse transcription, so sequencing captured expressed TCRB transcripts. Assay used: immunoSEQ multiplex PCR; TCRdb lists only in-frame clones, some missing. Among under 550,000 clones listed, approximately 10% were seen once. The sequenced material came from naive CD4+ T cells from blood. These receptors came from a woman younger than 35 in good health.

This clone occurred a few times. Here the CDR3 reads CASSQELGQGAPEQFF. Written as DNA, the CDR3 is TGTGCCAGCAGCCAAGAATTGGGACAGGGGGCTCCTGAGCAGTTCTTC. The chain carries TRBV14 and TRBJ2-1, with TRBD1 matching over 12 bases. Looked up from germline, CDR1 is SGHDN and CDR2 is FVKESK. The CDR3 runs 16 residues. V was pared by 0 bases and J by 9 bases, with 6 bases of the junction left unmatched.

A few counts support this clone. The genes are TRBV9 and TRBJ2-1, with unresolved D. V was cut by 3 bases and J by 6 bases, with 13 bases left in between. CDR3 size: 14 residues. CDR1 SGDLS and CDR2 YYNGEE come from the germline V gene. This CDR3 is CASSATSRINEQFF. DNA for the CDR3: TGTGCCAGCAGCGCGACCTCTAGAATCAATGAGCAGTTCTTC.

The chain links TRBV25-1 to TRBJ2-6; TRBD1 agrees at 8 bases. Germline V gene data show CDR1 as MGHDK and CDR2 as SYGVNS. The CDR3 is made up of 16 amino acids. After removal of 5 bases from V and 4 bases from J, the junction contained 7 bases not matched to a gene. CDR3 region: CASSPGGMSGANVLTF. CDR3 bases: TGTGCCAGCAGTCCAGGGGGCATGTCCGGGGCCAACGTCCTGACTTTC.

This CDR3 is CASSALPSSYNEQFF. CDR3 nucleotides: TGTGCCAGCAGTGCCTTACCGAGCTCCTACAATGAGCAGTTCTTC. The rearrangement uses TRBV25-1 and TRBJ2-1; D gene unclear. Trimming took off 4 bases at V and 0 bases at J, with 10 bases between the two ends. Germline CDR1 MGHDK, CDR2 SYGVNS. The CDR3 has 15 amino acids. The whole variable domain, remainder taken from reference TRBV25-1 and TRBJ2-1, is EADIYQTPRYLVIGTGKKITLECSQTMGHDKMYWYQQDPGMELHLIHYSYGVNSTEKGDLSSESTVSRIRTEHFPLTLESARPSHTSQYLCASSALPSSYNEQFFGPGTRLTVL.

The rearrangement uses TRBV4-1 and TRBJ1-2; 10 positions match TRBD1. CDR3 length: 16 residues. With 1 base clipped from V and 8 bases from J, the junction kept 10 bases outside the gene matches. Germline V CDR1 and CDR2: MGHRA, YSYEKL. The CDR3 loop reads CASSQVRDRGFGGYTF. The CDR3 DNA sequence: TGCGCCAGCAGCCAAGTCAGGGACAGGGGCTTCGGGGGCTACACCTTC.

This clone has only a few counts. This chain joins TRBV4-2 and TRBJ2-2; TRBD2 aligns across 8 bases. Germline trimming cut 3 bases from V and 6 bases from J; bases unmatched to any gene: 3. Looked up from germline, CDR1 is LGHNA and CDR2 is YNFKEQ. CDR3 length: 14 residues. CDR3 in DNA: TGTGCCAGCAGCCAGGGACTAGTACCCGGGGAGCTGTTTTTT. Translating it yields CASSQGLVPGELFF.

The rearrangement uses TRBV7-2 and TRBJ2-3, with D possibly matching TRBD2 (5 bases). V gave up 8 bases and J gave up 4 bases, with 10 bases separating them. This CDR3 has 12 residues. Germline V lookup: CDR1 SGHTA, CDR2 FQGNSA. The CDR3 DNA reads TGTGCCAGCGGGGAGTTTTCAGATACGCAGTATTTT. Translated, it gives CASGEFSDTQYF.

CDR3 nucleotides: TGCGCCAGCAGCCAAGATCACAGGGCTGGGGAGACCCAGTACTTC. Encoded protein: CASSQDHRAGETQYF. V and J are TRBV4-3 and TRBJ2-5; maybe TRBD1 (6 bases). The CDR3 loop spans 15 amino acids. The germline CDR1 and CDR2 sequences are LGHNA and YSLEER. V lost 0 bases to trimming and J lost 5 bases, with 13 bases between them.

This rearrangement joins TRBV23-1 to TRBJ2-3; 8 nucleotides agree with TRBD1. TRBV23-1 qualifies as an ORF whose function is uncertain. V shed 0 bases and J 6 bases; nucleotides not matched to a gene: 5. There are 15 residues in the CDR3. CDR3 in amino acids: CASSQSHRGFDTQYF. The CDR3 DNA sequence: TGCGCCAGCAGTCAATCGCACAGGGGGTTCGATACGCAGTATTTT.

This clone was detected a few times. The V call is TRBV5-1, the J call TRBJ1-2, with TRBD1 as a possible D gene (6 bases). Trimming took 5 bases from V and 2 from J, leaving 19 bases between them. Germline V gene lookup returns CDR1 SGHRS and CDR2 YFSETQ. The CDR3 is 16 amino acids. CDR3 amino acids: CASSPLLDRTNYGYTF. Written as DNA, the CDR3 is TGCGCCAGCAGTCCGCTCCTTGACAGGACGAACTATGGCTACACCTTC. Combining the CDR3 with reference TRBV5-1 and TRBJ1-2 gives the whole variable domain KAGVTQTPRYLIKTRGQQVTLSCSPISGHRSVSWYQQTPGQGLQFLFEYFSETQRNKGNFPGRFSGRQFSNSRSEMNVSTLELGDSALYLCASSPLLDRTNYGYTFGSGTRLTVV.

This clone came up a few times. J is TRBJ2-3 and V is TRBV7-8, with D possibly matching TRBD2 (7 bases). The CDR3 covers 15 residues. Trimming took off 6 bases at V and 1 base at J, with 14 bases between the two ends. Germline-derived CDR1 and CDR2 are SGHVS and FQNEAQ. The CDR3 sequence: CASRHWGGGTDTQYF. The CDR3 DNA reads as TGTGCCAGCAGGCACTGGGGGGGCGGCACAGATACGCAGTATTTT.

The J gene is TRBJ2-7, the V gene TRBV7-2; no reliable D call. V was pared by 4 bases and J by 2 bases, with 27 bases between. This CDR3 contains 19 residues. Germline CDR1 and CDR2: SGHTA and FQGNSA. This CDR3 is CASSSSPLDGTTATYEQYF. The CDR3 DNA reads TGTGCCAGCAGCTCATCCCCTTTGGACGGAACCACGGCAACCTACGAGCAGTACTTC.

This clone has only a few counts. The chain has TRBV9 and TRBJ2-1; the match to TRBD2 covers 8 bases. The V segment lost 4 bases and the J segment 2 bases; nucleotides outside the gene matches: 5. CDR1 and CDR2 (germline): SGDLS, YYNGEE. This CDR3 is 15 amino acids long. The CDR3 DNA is TGTGCCAGCAGCCCCACTAGCGGTGCCTACAATGAGCAGTTCTTC. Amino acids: CASSPTSGAYNEQFF.

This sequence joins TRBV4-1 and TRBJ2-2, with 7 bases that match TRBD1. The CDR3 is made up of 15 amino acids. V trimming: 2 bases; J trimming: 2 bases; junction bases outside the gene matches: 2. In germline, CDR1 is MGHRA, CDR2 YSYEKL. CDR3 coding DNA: TGCGCCAGCAGCCAAACAGGGGTAAACACCGGGGAGCTGTTTTTT. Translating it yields CASSQTGVNTGELFF.

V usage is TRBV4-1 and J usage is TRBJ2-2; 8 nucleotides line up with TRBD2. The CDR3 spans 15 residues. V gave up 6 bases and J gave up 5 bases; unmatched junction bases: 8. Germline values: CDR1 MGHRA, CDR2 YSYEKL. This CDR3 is CASRVSGGRTGELFF. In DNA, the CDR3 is TGCGCCAGCAGAGTAAGCGGGGGCAGAACCGGGGAGCTGTTTTTT.

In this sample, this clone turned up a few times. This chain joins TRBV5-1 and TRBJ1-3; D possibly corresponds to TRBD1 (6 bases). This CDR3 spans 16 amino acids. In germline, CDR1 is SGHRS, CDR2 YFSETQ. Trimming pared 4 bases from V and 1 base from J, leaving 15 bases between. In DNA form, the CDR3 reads TGCGCCAGCAGCCCAGAACCCACAGGGTCTGGAAACACCATATATTTT. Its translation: CASSPEPTGSGNTIYF.

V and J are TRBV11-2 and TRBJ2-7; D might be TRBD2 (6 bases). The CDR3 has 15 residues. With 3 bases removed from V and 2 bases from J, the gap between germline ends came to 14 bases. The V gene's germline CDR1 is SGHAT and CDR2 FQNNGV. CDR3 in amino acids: CASSFRRDATYEQYF. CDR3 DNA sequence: TGTGCCAGCAGCTTCCGGCGGGACGCTACCTACGAGCAGTACTTC.

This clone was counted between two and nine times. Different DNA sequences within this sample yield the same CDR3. The CDR3 region is CSGSGGEETQYF. The DNA for the CDR3 is TGCAGCGGTAGCGGCGGCGAGGAGACCCAGTACTTC. The chain is built from TRBV29-1 and TRBJ2-5; tentatively, D is TRBD2 (6 bases). V dropped 7 bases and J dropped 5 bases, with 14 bases sitting between them. The CDR3 has 12 residues. CDR1 and CDR2 (germline): SQVTM, ANQGSEA.

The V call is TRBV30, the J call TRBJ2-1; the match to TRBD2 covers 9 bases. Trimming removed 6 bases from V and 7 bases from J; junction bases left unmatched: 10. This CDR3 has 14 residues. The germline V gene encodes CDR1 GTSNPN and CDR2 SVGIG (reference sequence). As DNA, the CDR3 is TGTGCCTGCACCGGGACTAGCTTATGGAATGAGCAGTTCTTC. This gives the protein CACTGTSLWNEQFF.

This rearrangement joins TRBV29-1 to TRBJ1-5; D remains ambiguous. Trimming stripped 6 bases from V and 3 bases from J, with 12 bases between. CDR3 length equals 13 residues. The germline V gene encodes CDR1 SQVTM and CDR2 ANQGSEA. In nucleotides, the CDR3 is TGCAGCGTCCAAATGACGGTCAATCAGCCCCAGCATTTT. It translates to CSVQMTVNQPQHF.

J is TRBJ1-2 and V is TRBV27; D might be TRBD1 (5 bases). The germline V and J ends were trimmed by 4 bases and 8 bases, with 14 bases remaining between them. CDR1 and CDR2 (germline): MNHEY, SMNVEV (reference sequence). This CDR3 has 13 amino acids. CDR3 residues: CASSSGDRRGYTF. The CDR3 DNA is TGTGCCAGCAGTTCGGGGGACCGCCGGGGCTACACCTTC.

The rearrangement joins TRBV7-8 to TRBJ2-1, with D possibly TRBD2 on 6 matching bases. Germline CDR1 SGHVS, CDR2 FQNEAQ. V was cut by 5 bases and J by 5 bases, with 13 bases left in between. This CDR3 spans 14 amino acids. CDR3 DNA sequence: TGTGCCAGCAGCCCCGGGACTCTAAACAATGAGCAGTTCTTC. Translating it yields CASSPGTLNNEQFF.

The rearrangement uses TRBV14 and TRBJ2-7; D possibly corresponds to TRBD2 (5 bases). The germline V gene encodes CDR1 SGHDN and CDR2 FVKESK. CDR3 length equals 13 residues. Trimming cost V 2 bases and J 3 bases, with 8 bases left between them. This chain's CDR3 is CASSQNGLYEQYF. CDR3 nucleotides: TGTGCCAGCAGCCAAAACGGACTCTACGAGCAGTACTTC.